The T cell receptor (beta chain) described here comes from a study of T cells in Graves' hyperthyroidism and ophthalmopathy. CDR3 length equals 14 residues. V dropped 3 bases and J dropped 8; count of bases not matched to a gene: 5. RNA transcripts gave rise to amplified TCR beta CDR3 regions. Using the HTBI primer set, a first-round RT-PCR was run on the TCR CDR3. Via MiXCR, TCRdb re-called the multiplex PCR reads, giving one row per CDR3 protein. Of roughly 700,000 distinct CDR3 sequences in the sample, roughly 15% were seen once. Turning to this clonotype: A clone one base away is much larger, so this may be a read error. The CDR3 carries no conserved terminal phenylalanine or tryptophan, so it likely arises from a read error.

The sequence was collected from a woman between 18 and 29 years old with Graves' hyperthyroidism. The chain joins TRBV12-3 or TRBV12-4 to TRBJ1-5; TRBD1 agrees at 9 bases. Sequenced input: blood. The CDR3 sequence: CASSFTGTGKPQHL. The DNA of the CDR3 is TGTGCCAGCAGTTTTACTGGGACAGGGAAGCCCCAGCATCTT.